This T cell receptor (beta chain) was found in a study of T cell responses to AZD1222 COVID-19 vaccine. Study findings and constraints: There were vaccine-associated CD4 TCRs across spike, dominant at 160-218 and 743-854. Scientists sampled the repertoires only once the peak T cell response had passed. Close to half of all spike-specific TCRs reportedly target regions of the variants that are unmutated.

The study pooled second doses at about 4 or about 12 weeks. With regard to this clone: Its target is not known.

TCRdb's table, derived via immunoSEQ multiplex PCR, lists solely in-frame clones and lacks some. The sample records about 80,000 clones, approximately 89% being singletons. The receptor comes from an adult who received the AZD1222 COVID-19 vaccine. This specimen consisted of peripheral blood, obtained 28 days after the second AZD1222 dose.

CDR3 in amino acids: CASSLSPAGANQPQHF. The CDR3, as DNA: TGCGCCAGCAGCTTGTCGCCTGCCGGGGCAAATCAGCCCCAGCATTTT. J is TRBJ1-5 and V is TRBV5-1; possibly TRBD1 for D (5 bases). Trimming removed 1 base at V and 4 bases at J, with 15 bases between. The CDR3 spans 16 residues. CDR1 is SGHRS, CDR2 YFSETQ, per germline. The full variable domain, with the rest looked up from reference TRBV5-1 and TRBJ1-5, is KAGVTQTPRYLIKTRGQQVTLSCSPISGHRSVSWYQQTPGQGLQFLFEYFSETQRNKGNFPGRFSGRQFSNSRSEMNVSTLELGDSALYLCASSLSPAGANQPQHFGDGTRLSIL.